This T cell receptor beta chain was sequenced during a study of shared clonotypes between healthy human individuals. Study-wide background: Each donor's CD4 naive and CD4 memory cells filled three plates apiece, CD8 naive two, and CD8 memory one.

Caucasian adults living in Nashville, Tennessee, provided all samples. The data were produced by immunoSEQ multiplex PCR, yet TCRdb's version contains in-frame clones alone and is incomplete. The table includes millions of clones, approximately 95% detected once. Germline V CDR1 and CDR2: MDHEN, SYDVKM. The V and J ends lost 7 bases and 1 base respectively, with 15 bases between them. This CDR3 has 15 residues. Material: naive CD4+ T cells from PBMCs. Regarding subset: CD45RA+ positively selected. The sequence was collected from a man younger than 30 in good health. Some clones in this sample may be carry-over from other donors' samples. The chain combines TRBV28 with TRBJ2-3; D may be TRBD1 (7 bases). In DNA, the CDR3 is TGTGCCAGCACAAAAGACAGGGAGGGCACAGATACGCAGTATTTT. Amino acid sequence: CASTKDREGTDTQYF.